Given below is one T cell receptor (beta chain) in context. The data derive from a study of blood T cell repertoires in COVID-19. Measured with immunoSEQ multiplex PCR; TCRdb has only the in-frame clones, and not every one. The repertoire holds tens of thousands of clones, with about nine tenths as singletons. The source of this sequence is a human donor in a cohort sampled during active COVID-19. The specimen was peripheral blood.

CDR3 region: CASSLSPSGRGSDTQYF. The CDR3 DNA reads TGTGCCAGCAGCTTAAGCCCTAGCGGGAGGGGGTCAGATACGCAGTATTTT. The chain employs TRBV11-2 and TRBJ2-3, with 12 bases fitting TRBD2. Unmatched junction bases numbered 7, after V lost 2 bases and J lost 4 bases. The CDR3 is made up of 17 amino acids. Germline CDR1 is SGHAT and CDR2 is FQNNGV.